The sequence of this T cell receptor beta chain was determined in a study of T cells in Graves' hyperthyroidism and ophthalmopathy. Regarding this clonotype: Its target is not known.

Amplification targeted TCR beta CDR3 regions from RNA transcripts. Initially, a first-round RT-PCR of the TCR CDR3 employed the HTBI primer set. TCRdb reprocessed the multiplex PCR reads with MiXCR, giving one entry per CDR3 protein. The sample yields 300,000 to 350,000 distinct CDR3 sequences, roughly 20% seen once. V was clipped by 4 bases and J by 0 bases, with 16 bases between them. This CDR3 comprises 16 residues. Germline CDR1 and CDR2: DFQATT and SNEGSKA (reference sequence). The study defined stable Graves' hyperthyroidism as no ophthalmopathy progression within 18 months. Among the patients, aged 18 to 65, hyperthyroidism was newly diagnosed and had lasted under 2 months. Cells are PBMCs isolated from 10 ml of fresh blood. Regarding the study as a whole: Among clonotypes expanded in thyroid above 0.001, most were also found in blood.

This receptor was taken from a woman aged 50 to 60 with Graves' hyperthyroidism. Input material: blood. The rearrangement joins TRBV20-1 to TRBJ2-1; the D gene is possibly TRBD2 (6 bases). The CDR3 DNA follows: TGCAGTGCTATAAACTCCGGGGGAAGCTCCTACAATGAGCAGTTCTTC. Translated: CSAINSGGSSYNEQFF.